This T cell receptor beta chain emerged from a study of shared clonotypes between healthy human individuals. The assay was immunoSEQ multiplex PCR, and TCRdb's table has in-frame clones only and misses some. This sample carries about 2.2 million clones, 80% to 95% of them seen once, and the ten largest clones take around 1.8%. Trimming took 2 bases from V and 6 from J, leaving 8 bases between them. Germline V gene data show CDR1 as SGHTS and CDR2 as YDEGEE. The CDR3 is 13 residues long. Naive CD8 cells were CD45RO-negative, positively selected for CCR7, excluding terminally differentiated effector memory CD45RA+ cells.

The chain is built from TRBV5-8 and TRBJ2-2; D unresolved. What was sequenced was naive CD8+ T cells from PBMCs. This receptor was identified in a man between 18 and 35 years old in good health. Some clones in this sample may be carry-over from other donors' samples. Here the CDR3 DNA reads TGTGCCAGCAGCTTTTTTGATCCCGGGGAGCTGTTTTTT. Translated: CASSFFDPGELFF.